Following are 6 T cell receptor beta chains from one sample sequenced in a study of spatial heterogeneity in lung cancer. TCRdb ran MiXCR on the 5' RACE reads and lists one entry per CDR3 protein. The sample has over 50,000 distinct CDR3 sequences; roughly 6.4% are singletons. Documented time point: sample taken at primary tumor resection. The specimen was PBMCs, collected at surgery. These receptors all come from a female donor with early-stage non-small cell lung cancer.

This clonotype has ten or more counts. The rearrangement joins TRBV10-3 to TRBJ1-2; no firm D call. Germline values: CDR1 ENHRY, CDR2 SYGVKD. V gave up 1 base and J gave up 1 base, with 7 bases separating them. The CDR3 has 14 residues. This CDR3 reads CAISELALNYGYTF. The CDR3 DNA reads TGTGCCATCAGTGAGTTGGCCCTTAACTATGGCTACACCTTC.

This clonotype was observed a few times. The chain uses TRBV12-3 or TRBV12-4 and TRBJ2-3; a weak D match, TRBD2 (5 bases). The CDR3 is 16 amino acids. With 3 bases removed from V and 1 base from J, the gap between germline ends came to 14 bases. For the CDR3, the DNA is TGTGCCAGCAGTTTGAGGGCCAGTGGGGGCACAGATACGCAGTATTTT. Translating gives CASSLRASGGTDTQYF.

This clonotype showed up many times. The chain employs TRBV11-2 and TRBJ1-5; D may be TRBD1 (5 bases). V was clipped by 0 bases and J by 6 bases, with 9 bases between them. The length of the CDR3 is 14 residues. CDR1 and CDR2 from the germline V gene are SGHAT and FQNNGV. CDR3 sequence (DNA): TGTGCCAGCAGCTTAGACCGGGGGGGTCAGCCCCAGCATTTT. Amino acid sequence: CASSLDRGGQPQHF.

This clonotype appeared a few times. CDR3 protein: CASSGQGSRTEAFF. In nucleotides, the CDR3 is TGTGCCAGCAGCGGACAGGGGTCGAGAACTGAAGCTTTCTTT. The gene calls are TRBV2 and TRBJ1-1; 9 bases are a match to TRBD1. Per germline, CDR1 SNHLY and CDR2 FYNNEI. Trimming cost V 6 bases and J 5 bases; bases outside gene matches: 7. This CDR3 has 14 residues.

The sample holds many counts of this clonotype. The J gene is TRBJ1-2, the V gene TRBV7-9; D may be TRBD1 (6 bases). The germline gives CDR1 SEHNR, CDR2 FQNEAQ (reference sequence). With 8 bases removed from V and 7 bases from J, the gap between germline ends came to 23 bases. The CDR3 consists of 15 residues. The CDR3 region has the DNA TGTGCCAGCGCCCCAGGCGACAGGAGGGAGGCTGGCTACACCTTC. Amino acids: CASAPGDRREAGYTF.

This clonotype has a count of ten or more. The chain has TRBV5-1 and TRBJ1-2, with D possibly TRBD1 on 6 matching bases. The V end lost 0 bases, the J end lost 3 bases, and 6 bases lay between the germline ends. CDR3 length equals 13 residues. Per the germline V gene, CDR1 is SGHRS and CDR2 is YFSETQ. The CDR3 reads CASSLAGDYGYTF. CDR3 sequence (DNA): TGCGCCAGCAGCTTGGCAGGGGACTATGGCTACACCTTC.